This T cell receptor (beta chain) was recorded in a study of tumor-infiltrating lymphocytes in primary liver carcinoma. The overall study: These patients were men and women whose ages were 30 to 69 years.

This clonotype was recorded at least ten times. Germline CDR1 MNHEY, CDR2 SVGEGT. The CDR3 is 15 amino acids. Trimming left V 4 bases short and J 3 bases short, with 13 bases between. Co-extraction of RNA and DNA was performed on roughly 20-33 mg of unsorted bulk tissue. Chronic HBV infection affected patients, none of whom had received treatment. The template, roughly 550 ng total RNA, yielded TCR beta cDNA made with a constant-region primer. Slightly modified ARM-PCR, run as three nested multiplex PCR rounds, produced the TCR beta libraries. Primers for the first two PCR rounds were TRBV1-TRBV30 forward primers and a C-beta reverse primer (roughly 10 cycles per round). A single record per CDR3 protein comes from TCRdb applying MiXCR to the multiplex PCR reads. The sample consists of about 74,000 distinct CDR3 sequences, approximately 74% of them appearing once.

The chain combines TRBV6-2 or TRBV6-3 with TRBJ1-5; tentative D call: TRBD1 (6 bases). Source material: liver tumor tissue from sampling region 4. This sample's subset: tumor region T4, right-lateral pole. This clonotype was sampled from a man aged 40-55 years with primary liver carcinoma and hepatitis B virus infection. CDR3 nucleotide sequence: TGTGCCAGCAGTTTACAGGGAGGGGCCAATCAGCCCCAGCATTTT. As protein: CASSLQGGANQPQHF.